One and the same sample provided the 3 T cell receptor beta chains below, sequenced in a study of cytomegalovirus exposure and HLA in healthy donors. With 60 Vbeta and 13 Jbeta primers, the PCR was carried out. Libraries were prepared by immunoSEQ multiplex PCR; TCRdb keeps only in-frame clonotypes and omits some of them. The table records more than 110,000 clones, roughly 80% of them present only once. Sequenced sample: PBMCs. Source of these receptors: a man in his forties in good health and CMV-seropositive.

The V and J genes are TRBV6-1 and TRBJ1-2; TRBD1 matches 8 bases. V lost 4 bases to trimming and J lost 5 bases; unmatched junction nucleotides: 9. This CDR3 has 15 residues. Germline V gene data show CDR1 as MNHNS and CDR2 as SASEGT. The CDR3 loop is CASSGGQGFGYGYTF. The DNA of the CDR3 is TGTGCCAGCAGTGGCGGACAGGGTTTCGGATATGGCTACACCTTC.

The rearrangement uses TRBV14 and TRBJ2-5; D is possibly TRBD2 (6 bases). Germline V gives CDR1 SGHDN, CDR2 FVKESK. The CDR3 consists of 12 residues. V was trimmed by 4 bases and J by 6 bases, leaving 9 bases between them. The CDR3 sequence: CASSPGVKTQYF. DNA of the CDR3: TGTGCCAGCAGCCCGGGAGTGAAGACCCAGTACTTC.

The chain joins TRBV7-8 to TRBJ1-2, with TRBD1 matching over 9 bases. This CDR3 has 14 amino acids. Trimming removed 1 base from V and 8 bases from J; junction bases left unmatched: 5. CDR1 SGHVS and CDR2 FQNEAQ come from the germline V gene. CDR3 nucleotide sequence: TGTGCCAGCAGCTTAGGCGGGGACAGGGACGGCTACACCTTC. Translation gives CASSLGGDRDGYTF.